This T cell receptor (beta chain) was identified in a study of beta chain features in type 1 diabetes (dated by TCRdb to the late 2010s). Some background on the complete study: Patients and healthy donors did not differ in mean age, gender distribution, total cell number or subset yield. Across all samples, 107,917,701 sorted cells were examined, and cell number per subset correlated strongly with RNA yield. In the study, TCRB repertoires of sorted circulating CD4+ T cell subsets from recently diagnosed type 1 diabetes patients were compared with those of matched healthy donors. Regulatory and stem cell-like memory subsets were obtained from only 8 patients and roughly 8 healthy donors, while naive and central memory subsets were obtained from all 30 or so donors.

The investigation overall reported the following: Patients with type 1 diabetes made fewer insertions and deleted more nucleotides at VDJ recombination sites, implying thymic rearrangement abnormalities. Naive, central memory and regulatory TCRB repertoires appeared more similar among patients than among healthy donors. Sequencing cDNA rather than genomic DNA could over-represent highly expressing activated cells, although activation and CD3 levels did not differ between groups. HLA sub-analyses involved small numbers of individuals, so any influence of HLA type on TCRB rearrangement remained unresolved. In all four CD4+ subsets, TCRB CDR3 length was moderately but significantly shorter in type 1 diabetes patients. Shorter templates might have been favored by PCR, but patient and control samples were amplified and corrected together, so both groups would have been affected equally by any skew.

Each donor gave one peripheral blood draw, averaging approximately 0.12 L, which was collected into heparinised tubes. Using a panel that included CD45RO, CCR7, CD25, CD127, CD95 and CD27, naive, central memory, regulatory and stem cell-like memory CD4+ T cells were sorted on a BD FACSAria II. All sorted populations exceeded 98% purity. Right away, PBMCs were isolated by Lymphoprep density gradient centrifugation and were stained directly, with no culture step. To minimize batch effects, samples were stained and sorted in pairs, one healthy donor with one patient per experiment. From the cysteine up to the phenylalanine, the CDR3 has a length of 12 residues. The read is trimmed to its CDR3 DNA, 36 bases read in frame from base 1. V and J lose 6 bases and 4 bases, and a span of 9 bases separates them. CDR1 and CDR2 are drawn from the germline V gene: SGHAT, FQNNGV. The High Capacity cDNA Reverse Transcription Kit was used to reverse transcribe all of the isolated RNA, meaning that expressed TCRB transcripts were what got sequenced. Deep immunoSEQ sequencing was applied to naive, central memory and regulatory T cell samples, giving an average of around 4 million total reads per sample. Sorted cells were lysed in RLT buffer and RNA was extracted with DNase-treated RNeasy Micro or Mini kits, depending on cell number. Each cell subset was processed separately to prevent cross-contamination, with patient and healthy donor samples processed together. The immunoSEQ multiplex PCR was used to amplify TCRB sequences from cDNA, generating 87-bp fragments that spanned the CDR3 region. Sequencing of the amplicons was performed on the Illumina HiSeq platform. In the authors' own workflow: Synthetic template baselines were used to correct PCR bias computationally, reads within Hamming distance 2 were collapsed, and singletons that could not be merged were discarded. Reads were aligned to IMGT to assign V, D and J genes, CDR3 length, and insertions or deletions at six rearrangement sites. Within each subset, clonotype counts were normalized to the number of sorted cells before true diversity and Gini coefficients were calculated with the tcR R package. The overlap coefficient, calculated on TCRB nucleotide sequences, was used to quantify repertoire sharing. Out-of-frame TCRB sequences from naive cells were analyzed to stand in for the pre-selection repertoire. TCRdb stores this immuneACCESS table with in-frame sequences only. Part of the clones is absent; in the studies checked, under half of the shortfall reflects unresolved V genes, and no reason is known for the rest. V and J calls and clone size are those listed in that table; D and trimming were worked out from the DNA. The sample table holds 350,000 to 450,000 clones, of which approximately 15% were seen once. The top ten clonotypes cover roughly 0.017% of the sample.

In this sample, this clone turned up a few times. No antigen is known for it. Per-nucleotide qualities are absent, and no much larger clonotype sits a single base away. The receptor was isolated from a woman aged 18-29 years in good health. Material for sequencing was naive CD4+ T cells from blood. This specimen's cell subset or site label, per the study, means: true naive CD4+ T cells. The rearrangement combines TRBV11-2 with TRBJ2-5, and possibly TRBD1, on 6 matching bases. The CDR3 corresponds to CASSQGRETQYF. The DNA sequence is TGTGCCAGCAGTCAGGGGCGAGAGACCCAGTACTTC.